The present T cell receptor (beta chain) was sequenced within a study of response to subunit inactivated influenza vaccine. The study's findings and limits: Authors suggested that a seasonal influenza vaccination recruits few new T cells each time.

In the case of this clonotype: Its target is not known.

The CDR3 sequence is 17 residues long. V shed 0 bases and J 4 bases; nucleotides not matched to a gene: 10. Germline V lookup: CDR1 SGHTA, CDR2 FQGNSA. TCRdb redid the calling of the RT-PCR reads with MiXCR, one entry per CDR3 protein. The sample shows around 170,000 distinct CDR3 sequences, roughly 10% of them seen only once. Sequences were derived from CD8+ T cells sorted from PBMCs, sampled about 23 months after vaccination. This chain links TRBV7-2 with TRBJ2-7; 9 bases fit TRBD2. This clonotype was obtained from a man aged 50-75 years who received an inactivated influenza vaccine. The CDR3 DNA reads TGTGCCAGCAGCTTAGCTTCCGGGACTAGCCCTCCATACGAGCAGTACTTC. It is translated as CASSLASGTSPPYEQYF. Together with reference TRBV7-2 and TRBJ2-7, the CDR3 gives the full variable domain: GAGVSQSPSNKVTEKGKDVELRCDPISGHTALYWYRQSLGQGLEFLIYFQGNSAPDKSGLPSDRFSAERTGGSVSTLTIQRTQQEDSAVYLCASSLASGTSPPYEQYFGPGTRLTVT.